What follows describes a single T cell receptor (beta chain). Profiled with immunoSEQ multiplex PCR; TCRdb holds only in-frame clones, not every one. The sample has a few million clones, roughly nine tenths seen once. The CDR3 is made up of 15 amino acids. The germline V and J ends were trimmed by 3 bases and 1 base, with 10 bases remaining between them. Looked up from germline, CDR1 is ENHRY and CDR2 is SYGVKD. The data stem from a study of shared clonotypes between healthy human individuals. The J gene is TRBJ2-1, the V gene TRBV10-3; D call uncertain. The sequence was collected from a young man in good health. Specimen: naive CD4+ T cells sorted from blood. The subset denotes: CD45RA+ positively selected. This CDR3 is CAISDRVGSYNEQFF. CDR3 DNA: TGTGCCATCAGTGATCGGGTGGGATCCTACAATGAGCAGTTCTTC.